These 18 T cell receptor beta chains were all obtained from the same sample, sequenced in a study of blood T cell repertoires in COVID-19. Assay: immunoSEQ multiplex PCR; the TCRdb copy retains only in-frame clones and omits some. The table has roughly 380,000 clones, less than 85% seen once. Input material: peripheral blood. These receptors originate from a woman under 30 with acute or convalescent COVID-19.

The chain links TRBV19 to TRBJ1-4, with TRBD1 identical over 9 bases. The CDR3 has 14 residues. CDR1 is LNHDA, CDR2 SQIVND, per germline (reference sequence). Trimming took 3 bases from V and 8 from J; bases not matched to a gene: 4. This CDR3 reads CASSIGDRDEKLFF. The CDR3 coding sequence is TGTGCCAGTAGTATTGGGGACAGGGACGAAAAACTGTTTTTT. Full variable domain (outside the CDR3, taken from reference TRBV19 and TRBJ1-4): DGGITQSPKYLFRKEGQNVTLSCEQNLNHDAMYWYRQDPGQGLRLIYYSQIVNDFQKGDIAEGYSVSREKKESFPLTVTSAQKNPTAFYLCASSIGDRDEKLFFGSGTQLSVL.

This clone was recorded once. The chain uses TRBV2 and TRBJ1-5; TRBD1 matches 9 bases. The CDR3 has 18 amino acids. Germline trimming cut 6 bases from V and 0 bases from J; bases unmatched to any gene: 12. Germline loops: CDR1 SNHLY, CDR2 FYNNEI. CDR3 in amino acids: CASSPGQGSSYSNQPQHF. CDR3 in DNA: TGTGCCAGCAGCCCCGGACAGGGGTCCTCGTATAGCAATCAGCCCCAGCATTTT. The full variable domain, completed using reference TRBV2 and TRBJ1-5, is EPEVTQTPSHQVTQMGQEVILRCVPISNHLYFYWYRQILGQKVEFLVSFYNNEISEKSEIFDDQFSVERPDGSNFTLKIRSTKLEDSAMYFCASSPGQGSSYSNQPQHFGDGTRLSIL.

This chain connects TRBV7-2 to TRBJ2-7; 12 nucleotides align to TRBD1. Per germline, CDR1 SGHTA and CDR2 FQGNSA. The CDR3 extends over 15 amino acids. Germline trimming cut 5 bases from V and 7 bases from J; bases unmatched to any gene: 9. The CDR3 spells CASSPPGTGGAEQYF. The DNA of the CDR3 is TGTGCCAGCAGCCCTCCCGGGACAGGGGGCGCGGAGCAGTACTTC.

The chain uses TRBV21-1 and TRBJ1-6; the table's D call of TRBD1 was not tested on the DNA. TRBV21-1 is termed a pseudogene. This CDR3 has 16 amino acids. The CDR3 loop is CASSKVGDRHNSPLHF. The CDR3 region has the DNA TGTGCCAGCAGCAAAGTGGGGGACAGACATAATTCACCCCTCCACTTT.

This clone has more than one count but fewer than ten. J is TRBJ1-5 and V is TRBV28, with TRBD1 as a possible D gene (5 bases). Trimming shortened V by 6 bases and J by 4 bases, and 10 bases separated the two germline ends. This CDR3 comprises 13 residues. CDR1 MDHEN and CDR2 SYDVKM come from the germline V gene. CDR3 residues: CASSLDTNQPQHF. The CDR3 region has the DNA TGTGCCAGCAGCCTGGACACGAATCAGCCCCAGCATTTT.

The chain employs TRBV9 and TRBJ2-3; tentative D call: TRBD1 (5 bases). Trimming pared 4 bases from V and 5 bases from J, leaving 11 bases between. Germline V lookup: CDR1 SGDLS, CDR2 YYNGEE. The CDR3 spans 13 residues. Here the CDR3 DNA reads TGTGCCAGCAGCCCCCGACAGATAGATACGCAGTATTTT. Its protein product is CASSPRQIDTQYF. The full variable domain, in which reference TRBV9 and TRBJ2-3 provide the parts outside the CDR3, is DSGVTQTPKHLITATGQRVTLRCSPRSGDLSVYWYQQSLDQGLQFLIQYYNGEERAKGNILERFSAQQFPDLHSELNLSSLELGDSALYFCASSPRQIDTQYFGPGTRLTVL.

This chain uses TRBV5-5 with TRBJ2-6; no reliable D call. The CDR3 spans 16 residues. V was clipped by 0 bases and J by 1 base, with 8 bases between them. Germline V lookup: CDR1 SGHKS, CDR2 YYEKEE (reference sequence). This CDR3 reads CASSLDFNSGANVLTF. For the CDR3, the DNA is TGTGCCAGCAGCTTGGATTTTAATTCTGGGGCCAACGTCCTGACTTTC.

This chain links TRBV2 with TRBJ2-5, with D possibly being TRBD1 (5 bases). V gave up 0 bases and J gave up 2 bases, with 22 bases separating them. The CDR3 consists of 19 residues. Germline V lookup: CDR1 SNHLY, CDR2 FYNNEI. The CDR3 nucleotides are TGTGCCAGCAGTGAAGCAGGTTGGTTAGGGGCAGCTCAACAAGAGACCCAGTACTTC. It codes for CASSEAGWLGAAQQETQYF.

This chain links TRBV20-1 with TRBJ1-2; D unresolved. CDR1 is DFQATT and CDR2 is SNEGSKA in the germline V gene (reference sequence). Trimming pared 5 bases from V and 8 bases from J, leaving 12 bases between. This CDR3 region has 11 residues. The CDR3 region has the DNA TGCAGTGCTCCGACTGCCCCCGGCTACACCTTC. Its translation: CSAPTAPGYTF.

The V and J genes are TRBV20-1 and TRBJ2-7, with 9 bases fitting TRBD2. The germline V gene encodes CDR1 DFQATT and CDR2 SNEGSKA (reference sequence). V trimming: 3 bases; J trimming: 7 bases; junction bases outside the gene matches: 13. The CDR3 runs to 15 residues. The CDR3 spells CSASSSSGKQREQYF. The CDR3, as DNA: TGCAGTGCTAGTAGTTCTAGCGGGAAGCAGAGGGAGCAGTACTTC.

CDR3 sequence: CASSLQGQGGQPQHF. In DNA, the CDR3 is TGTGCCAGCAGCCTCCAGGGCCAGGGAGGACAGCCCCAGCATTTT. The chain has TRBV5-5 and TRBJ1-5; D possibly corresponds to TRBD1 (5 bases). The CDR3 is made up of 15 amino acids. Trimming took 4 bases from V and 7 from J, leaving 18 bases between them. Looked up from germline, CDR1 is SGHKS and CDR2 is YYEKEE (reference sequence). Full variable domain (rest looked up from reference TRBV5-5 and TRBJ1-5): DAGVTQSPTHLIKTRGQQVTLRCSPISGHKSVSWYQQVLGQGPQFIFQYYEKEERGRGNFPDRFSARQFPNYSSELNVNALLLGDSALYLCASSLQGQGGQPQHFGDGTRLSIL.

V gene TRBV3-1 (or the pseudogene TRBV3-2) combines with J gene TRBJ2-7; 7 bases map to TRBD2. This CDR3 has 16 amino acids. Germline CDR1 and CDR2: LGHDT and YNNKEL (reference sequence). J lost 0 bases, V lost 0 bases, and 5 bases had no gene match. This CDR3 is CASSQDVAGNSYEQYF. The CDR3 DNA reads TGTGCCAGCAGCCAAGACGTAGCGGGTAACTCCTACGAGCAGTACTTC.

The V gene is TRBV13, the J gene TRBJ1-6; possibly TRBD1 for D (6 bases). CDR3 size: 15 residues. Per the germline V gene, CDR1 is PRHDT and CDR2 is FYEKMQ (reference sequence). Trimming took off 0 bases at V and 9 bases at J, with 12 bases between the two ends. In DNA, the CDR3 is TGTGCCAGCAGCTTAGGAGCGGTCAGGGGTTCACCCCTCCACTTT. Translated, it gives CASSLGAVRGSPLHF.

The V call is TRBV7-9, the J call TRBJ1-1, with D unresolved. Germline V gives CDR1 SEHNR, CDR2 FQNEAQ (reference sequence). Trimming took off 7 bases at V and 5 bases at J, with 17 bases between the two ends. This CDR3 spans 14 amino acids. Here the CDR3 DNA reads TGTGCCAGCACCCAATATGACGAGGGAACTGAAGCTTTCTTT. Its translation is CASTQYDEGTEAFF.

The rearrangement uses TRBV5-1 and TRBJ2-7, with 7 bases fitting TRBD2. CDR1 and CDR2 (germline): SGHRS, YFSETQ. The CDR3 sequence is 14 residues long. The junction had 2 bases not matched to a gene; V was cut back by 1 base and J by 1 base. CDR3: CASSLTSASYEQYF. In DNA form, the CDR3 reads TGCGCCAGCAGCTTGACTAGCGCATCCTACGAGCAGTACTTC. The entire variable domain, with the rest obtained from reference TRBV5-1 and TRBJ2-7, is as follows: KAGVTQTPRYLIKTRGQQVTLSCSPISGHRSVSWYQQTPGQGLQFLFEYFSETQRNKGNFPGRFSGRQFSNSRSEMNVSTLELGDSALYLCASSLTSASYEQYFGPGTRLTVT.

The J gene is TRBJ1-6, the V gene TRBV7-2, with TRBD1 matching over 9 bases. Germline CDR1 is SGHTA and CDR2 is FQGNSA. The CDR3 length is 16 residues. Trimming cost V 2 bases and J 14 bases; bases outside gene matches: 13. In DNA form, the CDR3 reads TGTGCCAGCAGCTTAACAGGGGGCGCCCGAAGGAAGGCCCTCCACTTT. Amino acids: CASSLTGGARRKALHF. Variable domain in full (rest from reference TRBV7-2 and TRBJ1-6): GAGVSQSPSNKVTEKGKDVELRCDPISGHTALYWYRQSLGQGLEFLIYFQGNSAPDKSGLPSDRFSAERTGGSVSTLTIQRTQQEDSAVYLCASSLTGGARRKALHFGNGTRLTVT.

The rearrangement uses TRBV28 and TRBJ1-5, with D perhaps TRBD1 (5 bases). Looked up from germline, CDR1 is MDHEN and CDR2 is SYDVKM. CDR3 length equals 14 residues. The germline V and J ends were trimmed by 6 bases and 2 bases, with 11 bases remaining between them. The CDR3: CASRTDPGNQPQHF. The CDR3 DNA sequence: TGTGCCAGCAGGACAGACCCGGGCAATCAGCCCCAGCATTTT.

The V call is TRBV27, the J call TRBJ1-3; 7 positions agree with TRBD1. Germline trimming cut 5 bases from V and 0 bases from J; bases unmatched to any gene: 7. There are 16 residues in the CDR3. The germline V gene has CDR1 MNHEY and CDR2 SMNVEV (reference sequence). The CDR3: CASSPWDRVSGNTIYF. The CDR3 DNA reads as TGTGCCAGCAGTCCTTGGGACAGAGTCTCTGGAAACACCATATATTTT.